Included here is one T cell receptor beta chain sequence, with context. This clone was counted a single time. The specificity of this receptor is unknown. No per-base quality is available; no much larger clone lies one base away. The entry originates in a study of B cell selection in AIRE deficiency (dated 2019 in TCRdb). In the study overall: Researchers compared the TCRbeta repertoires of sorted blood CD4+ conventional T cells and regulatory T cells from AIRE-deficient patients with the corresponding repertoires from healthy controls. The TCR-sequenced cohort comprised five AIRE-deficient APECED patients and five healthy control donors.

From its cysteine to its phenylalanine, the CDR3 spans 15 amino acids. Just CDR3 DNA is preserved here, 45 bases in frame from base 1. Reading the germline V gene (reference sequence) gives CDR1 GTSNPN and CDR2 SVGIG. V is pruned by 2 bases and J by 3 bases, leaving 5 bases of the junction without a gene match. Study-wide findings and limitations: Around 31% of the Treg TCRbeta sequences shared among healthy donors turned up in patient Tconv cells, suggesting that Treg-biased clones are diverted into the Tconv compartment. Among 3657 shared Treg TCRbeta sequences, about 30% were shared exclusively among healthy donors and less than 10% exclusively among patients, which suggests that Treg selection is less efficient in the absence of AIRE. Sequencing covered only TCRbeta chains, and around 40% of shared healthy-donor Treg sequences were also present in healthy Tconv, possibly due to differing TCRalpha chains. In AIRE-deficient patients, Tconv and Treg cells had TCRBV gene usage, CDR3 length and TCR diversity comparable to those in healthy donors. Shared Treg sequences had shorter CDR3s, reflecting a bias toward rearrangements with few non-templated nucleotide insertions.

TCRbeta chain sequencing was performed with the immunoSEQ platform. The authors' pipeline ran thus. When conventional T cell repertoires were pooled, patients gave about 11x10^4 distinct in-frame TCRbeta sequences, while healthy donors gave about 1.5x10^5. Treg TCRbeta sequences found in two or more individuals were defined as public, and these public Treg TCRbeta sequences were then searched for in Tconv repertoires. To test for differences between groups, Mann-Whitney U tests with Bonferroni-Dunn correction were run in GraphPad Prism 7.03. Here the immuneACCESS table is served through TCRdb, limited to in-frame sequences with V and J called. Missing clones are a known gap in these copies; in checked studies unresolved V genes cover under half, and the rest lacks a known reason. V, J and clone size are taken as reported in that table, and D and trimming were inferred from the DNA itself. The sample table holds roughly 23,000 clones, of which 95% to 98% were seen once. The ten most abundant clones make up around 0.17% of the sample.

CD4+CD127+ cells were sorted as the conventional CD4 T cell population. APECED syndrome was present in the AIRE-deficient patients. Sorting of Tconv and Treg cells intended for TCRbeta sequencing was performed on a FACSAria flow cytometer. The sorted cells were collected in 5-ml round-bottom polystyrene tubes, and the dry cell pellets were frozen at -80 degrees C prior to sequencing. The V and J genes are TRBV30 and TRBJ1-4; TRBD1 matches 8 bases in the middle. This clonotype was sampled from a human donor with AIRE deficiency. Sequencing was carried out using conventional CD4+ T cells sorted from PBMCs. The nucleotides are TGTGCCTGGAGTCGACTGGACAGGGCTAATGAAAAACTGTTTTTT. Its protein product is CAWSRLDRANEKLFF.